This paragraph reports one T cell receptor beta chain. One end of the junction fails to match germline, which may point to a read error. Primers included in the PCR were 60 Vbeta and 13 Jbeta primers. Sequenced by immunoSEQ multiplex PCR; TCRdb stores in-frame clones only, minus some. The data show over 50,000 clones, 65% to 80% seen once. The source of the sample is a study of cytomegalovirus exposure and HLA in healthy donors. Germline CDR1 is SSHAT and CDR2 is FNYEAQ (reference sequence). There are 15 residues in the CDR3. The receptor's source is a female donor in good health and CMV-seronegative. V gene TRBV7-7 combines with J gene TRBJ2-1; 11 positions match TRBD1. Material for sequencing was PBMCs. CDR3 in DNA: TGTGCTAGCAGCTCGGGACAGGGGGCCTACAATGAGCAGTTCTTC. Amino acids: CASSSGQGAYNEQFF.